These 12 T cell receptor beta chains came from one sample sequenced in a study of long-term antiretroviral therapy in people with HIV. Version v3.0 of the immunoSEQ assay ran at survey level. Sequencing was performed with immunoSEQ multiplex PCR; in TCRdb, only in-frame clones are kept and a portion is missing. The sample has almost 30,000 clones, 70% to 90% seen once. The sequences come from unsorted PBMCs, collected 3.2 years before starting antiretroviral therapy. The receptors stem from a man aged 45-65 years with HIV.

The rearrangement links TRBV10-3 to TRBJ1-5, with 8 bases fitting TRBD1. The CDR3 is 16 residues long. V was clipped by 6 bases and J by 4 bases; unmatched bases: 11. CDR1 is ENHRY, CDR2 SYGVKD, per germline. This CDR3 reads CAIRPGDRRINQPQHF. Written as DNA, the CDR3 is TGTGCCATCAGACCTGGGGACAGGAGGATAAATCAGCCCCAGCATTTT.

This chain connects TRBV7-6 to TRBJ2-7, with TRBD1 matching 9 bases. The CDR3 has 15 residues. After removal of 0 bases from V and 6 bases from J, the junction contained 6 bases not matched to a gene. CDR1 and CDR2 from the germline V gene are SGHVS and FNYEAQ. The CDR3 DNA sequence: TGTGCCAGCAGCTTAGCCGGGACAGGGCCTTCCGAGCAGTACTTC. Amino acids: CASSLAGTGPSEQYF.

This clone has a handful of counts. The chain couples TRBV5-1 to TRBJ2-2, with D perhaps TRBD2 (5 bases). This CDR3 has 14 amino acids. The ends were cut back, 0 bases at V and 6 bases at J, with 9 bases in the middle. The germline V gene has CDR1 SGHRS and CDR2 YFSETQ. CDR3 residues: CASSLGTSSGELFF. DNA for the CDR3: TGCGCCAGCAGCTTGGGTACTAGTTCCGGGGAGCTGTTTTTT.

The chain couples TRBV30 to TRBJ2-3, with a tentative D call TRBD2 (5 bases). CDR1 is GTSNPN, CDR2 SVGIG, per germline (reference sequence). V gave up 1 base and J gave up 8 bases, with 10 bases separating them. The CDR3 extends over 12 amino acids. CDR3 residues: CAWSEIRGTQYF. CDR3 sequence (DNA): TGTGCCTGGAGTGAAATCCGGGGTACGCAGTATTTT.

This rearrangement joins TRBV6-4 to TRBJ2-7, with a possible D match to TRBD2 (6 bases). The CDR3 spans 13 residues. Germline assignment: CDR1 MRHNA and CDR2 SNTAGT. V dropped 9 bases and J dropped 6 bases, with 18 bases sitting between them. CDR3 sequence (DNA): TGTGCCAGGTGCTTGGGGGGATTTCCCGAGCAGTACTTC. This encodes CARCLGGFPEQYF.

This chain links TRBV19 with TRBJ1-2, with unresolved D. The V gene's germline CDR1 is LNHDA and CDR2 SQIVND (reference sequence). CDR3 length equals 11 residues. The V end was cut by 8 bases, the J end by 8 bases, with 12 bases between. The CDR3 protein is CASAGYGGYTF. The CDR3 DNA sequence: TGTGCCAGTGCCGGGTATGGCGGCTACACCTTC.

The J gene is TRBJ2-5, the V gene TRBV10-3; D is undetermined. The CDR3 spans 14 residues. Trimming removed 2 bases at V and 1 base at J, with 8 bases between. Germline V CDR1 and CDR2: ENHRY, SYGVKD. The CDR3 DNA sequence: TGTGCCATCAGTGAGGATAACTCCCAAGAGACCCAGTACTTC. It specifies CAISEDNSQETQYF.

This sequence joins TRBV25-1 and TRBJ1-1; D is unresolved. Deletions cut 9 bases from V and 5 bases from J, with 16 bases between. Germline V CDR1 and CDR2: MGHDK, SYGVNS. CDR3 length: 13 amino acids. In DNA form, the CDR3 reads TGTGCCAGTACCCTTAGTCCCGGTACTGAAGCTTTCTTT. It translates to CASTLSPGTEAFF.

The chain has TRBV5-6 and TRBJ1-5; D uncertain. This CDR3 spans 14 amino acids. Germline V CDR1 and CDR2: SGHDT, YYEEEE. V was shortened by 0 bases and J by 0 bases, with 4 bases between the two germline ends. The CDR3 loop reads CASSLGGSNQPQHF. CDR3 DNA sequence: TGTGCCAGCAGCTTGGGCGGTAGCAATCAGCCCCAGCATTTT.

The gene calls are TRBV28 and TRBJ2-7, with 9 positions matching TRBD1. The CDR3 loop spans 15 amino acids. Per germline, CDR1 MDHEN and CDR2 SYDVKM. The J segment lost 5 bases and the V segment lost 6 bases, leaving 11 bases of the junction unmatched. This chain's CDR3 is CASSTGGDRENEQYF. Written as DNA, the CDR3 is TGTGCCAGCAGCACTGGTGGGGACAGGGAAAACGAGCAGTACTTC.

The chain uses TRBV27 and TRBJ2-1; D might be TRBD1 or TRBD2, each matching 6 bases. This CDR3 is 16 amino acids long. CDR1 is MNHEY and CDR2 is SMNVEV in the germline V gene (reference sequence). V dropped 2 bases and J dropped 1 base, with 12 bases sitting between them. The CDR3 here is CASSLRGGGSYNEQFF. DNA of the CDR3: TGTGCCAGCAGTTTAAGAGGGGGAGGATCCTACAATGAGCAGTTCTTC.

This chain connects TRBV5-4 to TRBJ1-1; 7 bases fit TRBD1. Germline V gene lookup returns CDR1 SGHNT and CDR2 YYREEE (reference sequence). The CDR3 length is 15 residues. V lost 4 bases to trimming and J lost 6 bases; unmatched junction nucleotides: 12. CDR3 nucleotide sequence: TGTGCCAGCAGCCCGGGGACAGCCCAGGGCGCTGAAGCTTTCTTT. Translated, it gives CASSPGTAQGAEAFF. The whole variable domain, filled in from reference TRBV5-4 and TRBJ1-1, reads ETGVTQSPTHLIKTRGQQVTLRCSSQSGHNTVSWYQQALGQGPQFIFQYYREEENGRGNFPPRFSGLQFPNYSSELNVNALELDDSALYLCASSPGTAQGAEAFFGQGTRLTVV.